This T cell receptor (beta chain) was found in a study of cytomegalovirus exposure and HLA in healthy donors. From germline, CDR1 is PRHDT and CDR2 FYEKMQ (reference sequence). The V and J ends lost 5 bases and 8 bases, in that order; junction bases with no gene match: 9. The CDR3 contains 14 residues. The study ran its PCR with 60 Vbeta and 13 Jbeta primers. The method was immunoSEQ multiplex PCR; TCRdb's version includes in-frame clones alone and lacks a portion of them. The sample records some 240,000 clones, around nine tenths being singletons. This clone was detected a few times. The chain recombines TRBV13 with TRBJ2-1, with TRBD1 matching 7 bases. The receptor was isolated from a girl aged 2-10 years in good health and CMV-seronegative. Sequenced sample: PBMCs. As DNA, the CDR3 is TGTGCCAGCAGCCCTCGGGGCAGGGGGTATGAGCAGTTCTTC. Translating it yields CASSPRGRGYEQFF. The full variable domain, completed using reference TRBV13 and TRBJ2-1, is AAGVIQSPRHLIKEKRETATLKCYPIPRHDTVYWYQQGPGQDPQFLISFYEKMQSDKGSIPDRFSAQQFSDYHSELNMSSLELGDSALYFCASSPRGRGYEQFFGPGTRLTVL.